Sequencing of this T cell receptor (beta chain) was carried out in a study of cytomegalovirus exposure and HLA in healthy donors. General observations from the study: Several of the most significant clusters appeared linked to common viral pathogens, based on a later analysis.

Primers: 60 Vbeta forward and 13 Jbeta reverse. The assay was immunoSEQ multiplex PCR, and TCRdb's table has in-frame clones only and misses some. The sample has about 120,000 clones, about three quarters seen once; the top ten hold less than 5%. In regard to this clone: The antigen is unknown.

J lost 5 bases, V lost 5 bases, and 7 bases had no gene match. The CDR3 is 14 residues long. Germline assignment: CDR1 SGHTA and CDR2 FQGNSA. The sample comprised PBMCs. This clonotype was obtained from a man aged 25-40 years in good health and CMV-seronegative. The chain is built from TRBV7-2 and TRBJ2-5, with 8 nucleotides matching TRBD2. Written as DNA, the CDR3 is TGTGCCAGCAGCCCGCGGACTAGCCAGGAGACCCAGTACTTC. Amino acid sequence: CASSPRTSQETQYF. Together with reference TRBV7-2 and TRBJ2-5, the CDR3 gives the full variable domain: GAGVSQSPSNKVTEKGKDVELRCDPISGHTALYWYRQSLGQGLEFLIYFQGNSAPDKSGLPSDRFSAERTGGSVSTLTIQRTQQEDSAVYLCASSPRTSQETQYFGPGTRLLVL.